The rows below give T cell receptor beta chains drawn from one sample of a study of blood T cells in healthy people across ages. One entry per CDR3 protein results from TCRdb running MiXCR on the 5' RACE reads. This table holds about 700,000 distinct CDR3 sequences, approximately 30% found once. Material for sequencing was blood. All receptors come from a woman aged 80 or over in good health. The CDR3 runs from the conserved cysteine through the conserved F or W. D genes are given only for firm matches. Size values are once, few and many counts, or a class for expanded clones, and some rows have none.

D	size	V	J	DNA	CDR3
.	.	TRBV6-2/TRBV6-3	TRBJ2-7	TGTGCCACCAGGGGCCGCACCTACAATGAGCAGTACTTC	CATRGRTYNEQYF
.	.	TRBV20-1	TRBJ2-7	TGCAGTGCTAGATCGGCGGGGCGATCCTACGAGCAGTACTTC	CSARSAGRSYEQYF
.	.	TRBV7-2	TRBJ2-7	TGTGCCAGCAGCTTAGTCATCCCCTACGAGCAGTACTTC	CASSLVIPYEQYF
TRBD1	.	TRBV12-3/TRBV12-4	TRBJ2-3	TGTGCCAGCAGTCCCCCCGGACAGGGGGCAGATACGCAGTATTTT	CASSPPGQGADTQYF
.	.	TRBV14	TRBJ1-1	TGTGCCAGCAGCCGGGTCGCCAACACTGAAGCTTTCTTT	CASSRVANTEAFF
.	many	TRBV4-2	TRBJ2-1	TGTGCCAGCAGCCTAACATCGGGGAATAGGGATGAGCAGTTCTTC	CASSLTSGNRDEQFF
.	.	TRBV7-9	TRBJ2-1	TGTGCCAGCAGCTCCCGGCGGGAAAGCTCCTACAATGAGCAGTTCTTC	CASSSRRESSYNEQFF
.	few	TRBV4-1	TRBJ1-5	TGCGCCAGCAGCCAAGATGGGAACGGATATAGCAATCAGCCCCAGCATTTT	CASSQDGNGYSNQPQHF
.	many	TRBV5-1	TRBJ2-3	TGCGCCAGCAGCGCCCAGGGGGGTGCAGATACGCAGTATTTT	CASSAQGGADTQYF
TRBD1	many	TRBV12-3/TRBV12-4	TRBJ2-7	TGTGCCAGCAGCTGGGGGGGACAGGGCACCGAGCAGTACTTC	CASSWGGQGTEQYF
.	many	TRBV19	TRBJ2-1	TGTGCCAGTAGTATAGAAGGGCAACTGGGTGAGCAGTTCTTC	CASSIEGQLGEQFF
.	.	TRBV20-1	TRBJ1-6	TGCAGTGCTAGTTTTGGTAGAGGTTCACCCCTCCACTTT	CSASFGRGSPLHF
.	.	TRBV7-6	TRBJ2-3	TGTGCCTGCAGCTTTGACAGCACAGATACGCAGTATTTT	CACSFDSTDTQYF
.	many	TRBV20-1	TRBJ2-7	TGCAGTGCTAGTCGCCCTACCGAGCAGTACTTC	CSASRPTEQYF
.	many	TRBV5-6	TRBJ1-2	TGTGCCAGCAGCTTGTTCGCGGGGCGCGGCGTTGGCTACACCTTC	CASSLFAGRGVGYTF
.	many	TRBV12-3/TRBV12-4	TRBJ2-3	TGTGCCAGCAGTTTAAGGCTCGGAACAGATACGCAGTATTTT	CASSLRLGTDTQYF
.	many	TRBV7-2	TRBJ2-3	TGTGCCAGCAGCCCCAACCCCGGGGATACGCAGTATTTT	CASSPNPGDTQYF
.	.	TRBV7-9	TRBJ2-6	TGTGCCAGCCCCGTCCTGACTTTC	CASPVLTF
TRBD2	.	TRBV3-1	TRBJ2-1	TGTGCCAGCAGCCAAGAGCCACCTCCGGGACTAGCGGGGGTGAACAATGAGCAGTTCTTC	CASSQEPPPGLAGVNNEQFF
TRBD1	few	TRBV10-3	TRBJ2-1	TGTGCCTTCGAAGCGGGACAGGGGTTTGGCAATGAGCAGTTCTTC	CAFEAGQGFGNEQFF
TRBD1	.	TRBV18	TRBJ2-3	TGTGCCAGCTCACCCTCGACAGGGGGAGGAGATACGCAGTATTTT	CASSPSTGGGDTQYF
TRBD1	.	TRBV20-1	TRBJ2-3	TGCAGTGCCATCGAGACAGGGGATCCCACAGATACGCAGTATTTT	CSAIETGDPTDTQYF
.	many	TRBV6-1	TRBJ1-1	TGTGCCAGCAGTAAACGGCGGGCTGAAGCTTTCTTT	CASSKRRAEAFF
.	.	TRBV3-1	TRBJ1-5	TGTGCCAGCGGAATGCGGGGCAATCAGCCCCAGCATTTT	CASGMRGNQPQHF
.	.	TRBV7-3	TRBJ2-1	TGTGCCAGCAGCTTACTTAGCACAGATGAGCAGTTCTTC	CASSLLSTDEQFF
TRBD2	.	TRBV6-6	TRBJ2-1	TGTGCCAGCAGTTCCGGGACTAGCGGGGGGGGTGAGCAGTTCTTC	CASSSGTSGGGEQFF
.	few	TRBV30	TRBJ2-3	TGTGCCTGGACGTCCGGGACTCGAACAGATACGCAGTATTTT	CAWTSGTRTDTQYF
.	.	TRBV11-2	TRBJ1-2	TGTGCCAGCAGTTACACAGGGAATGGCTACACCTTC	CASSYTGNGYTF
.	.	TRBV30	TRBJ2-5	TGTGCCTGGAAGGGGTCCCAGTGGTCCCAAGAGACCCAGTACTTC	CAWKGSQWSQETQYF
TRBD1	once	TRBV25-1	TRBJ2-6	TGTGCCAGCCAACAGCTCAGGGGGCGAGGGGCCAACGTCCTGACTTTC	CASQQLRGRGANVLTF
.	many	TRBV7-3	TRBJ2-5	TGTGCCAGCAGCATTAATGGCGGTGGGCAAGAGACCCAGTACTTC	CASSINGGGQETQYF
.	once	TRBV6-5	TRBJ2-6	.	CASSPWGTGANVRTF
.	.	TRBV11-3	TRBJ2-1	TGTGCCAGCAGCTTAAGTCTAGCCGGCTACGATGAGCAGTTCTTC	CASSLSLAGYDEQFF
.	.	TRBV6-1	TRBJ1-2	TGTGCCAGCAGTGATTTATTTGGGCAGGGCTACACCTTC	CASSDLFGQGYTF
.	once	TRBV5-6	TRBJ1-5	TGTGCCAGCAGCTTGATCCAGGGCGGGCAGCCCCAGCATTTT	CASSLIQGGQPQHF
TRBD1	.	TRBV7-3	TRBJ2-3	TGTGCCAGCAGAAAGGACAGGGGGCAGGTCACAGATACGCAGTATTTT	CASRKDRGQVTDTQYF
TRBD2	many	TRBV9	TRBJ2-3	TGTGCCAGCAGCTTCACCGGGACTAGCGTCGCTAGCACAGATACGCAGTATTTT	CASSFTGTSVASTDTQYF
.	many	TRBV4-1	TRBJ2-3	TGCGCCAGCAGCCAAGATGGGGTAGCAGATACGCAGTATTTT	CASSQDGVADTQYF
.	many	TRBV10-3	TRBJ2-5	TGTGCCATCAGTGAGTCAGGGGCTAGGGAGACCCAGTACTTC	CAISESGARETQYF
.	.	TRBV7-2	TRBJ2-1	TGTGCCAGCAGCCCAGGGTTTTACAATGAGCAGTTCTTC	CASSPGFYNEQFF
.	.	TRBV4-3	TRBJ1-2	TGCGCCAGCAGCCAAGAAGCGGGCAGGCTCTATGGCTACACCTTC	CASSQEAGRLYGYTF
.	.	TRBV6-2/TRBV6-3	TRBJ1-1	TGTGCCAGCAAGTTATCTCTCAGGCTGCGCGACACTGAAGCTTTCTTT	CASKLSLRLRDTEAFF
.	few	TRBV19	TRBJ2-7	TGTGCCAGTAGTATCGCCTCGCAAGGTCCTACCTACGAGCAGTACTTC	CASSIASQGPTYEQYF
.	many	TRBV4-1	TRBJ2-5	TGCGCCAGCAGCCCAACGGCGAGGGAGACCCAGTACTTC	CASSPTARETQYF
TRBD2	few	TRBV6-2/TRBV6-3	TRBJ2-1	TGTGCCGGCCTGAAGGCGACTAGCGGGGACTACAATGAGCAGTTCTTC	CAGLKATSGDYNEQFF
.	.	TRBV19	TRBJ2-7	TGTGCCAGTAGTAGGGGACCCGAGACCTACGAGCAGTACTTC	CASSRGPETYEQYF
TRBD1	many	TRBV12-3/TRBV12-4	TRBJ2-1	TGTGCCAGCAGCCGTGACAGGGCACATGAGCAGTTCTTC	CASSRDRAHEQFF
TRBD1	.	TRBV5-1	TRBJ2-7	TGCGCCAGCAACGTTAACGAGGGGGCCTCCTACGAGCAGTACTTC	CASNVNEGASYEQYF
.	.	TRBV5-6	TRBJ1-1	TGTGCCAGCAGCTCGGGAAGTAGAGGGAATTTGAACACTGAAGCTTTCTTT	CASSSGSRGNLNTEAFF
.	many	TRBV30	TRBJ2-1	TGTGCCTGGGTTAAGTACAATGAGCAGTTCTTC	CAWVKYNEQFF
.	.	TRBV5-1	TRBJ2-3	TGCGCCAGCAGCTTGGATCCCAGCAGTACGCAGTATTTT	CASSLDPSSTQYF
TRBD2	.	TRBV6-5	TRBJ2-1	TGTGCCAGCAGTTATCGTAGCGGGAAGAGCCATGAGCAGTTCTTC	CASSYRSGKSHEQFF
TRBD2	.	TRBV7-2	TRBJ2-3	TGTGCCAGCAGCTTAGTGATAGGGCTAGCGGGGGGGCGTCACACAGATACGCAGTATTTT	CASSLVIGLAGGRHTDTQYF
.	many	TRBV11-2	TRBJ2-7	TGTGCCAGCGGCGATTTTTACGAGCAGTACTTC	CASGDFYEQYF
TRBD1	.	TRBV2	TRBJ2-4	TGTGCCAGCAGCTTAAGACAGGGTTCCCAAGAGCAGTACTTC	CASSLRQGSQEQYF